This T cell receptor beta chain was captured by sequencing in a study of blood T cell repertoires in COVID-19. Assay used: immunoSEQ multiplex PCR; TCRdb lists only in-frame clones, some missing. Altogether roughly 250,000 clones are present, roughly 80% being singletons, with the ten largest covering approximately 4%. The junction had 11 bases not matched to a gene; V was cut back by 7 bases and J by 5 bases. This CDR3 has 16 residues. The germline CDR1 and CDR2 sequences are MNHNY and SVGAGI (reference sequence). The chain employs TRBV6-6 and TRBJ1-5, with 10 bases fitting TRBD1. Sequenced material: peripheral blood. The source of this sequence is a woman aged 40 to 50 with active or convalescent COVID-19. CDR3 bases: TGTGCCAGCAATCGAGGGAGACAGGGGGCTCATCAGCCCCAGCATTTT. Amino acid sequence: CASNRGRQGAHQPQHF.